Listed here are 21 T cell receptor beta chains from one sample, sequenced in a study of PD-1 blockade in mismatch repair-deficient tumors. The antigens these receptors bind are not known. The time point is: approximately 10-day in vitro stimulation with candidate neoantigen peptide 5. Repertoires were generated with immunoSEQ multiplex PCR, while TCRdb's copy carries only in-frame clones and drops some. The sample includes roughly 15,000 clones, about 80% of them seen just once. Here the sequenced sample was cells cultured in vitro, taken from a patient treated with pembrolizumab. Source of these receptors: an adult with mismatch repair-deficient cancer.

This clone has more than one count but fewer than ten. This rearrangement joins TRBV10-2 to TRBJ1-1, with D hard to call. Germline V CDR1 and CDR2: WSHSY, SAAADI. The CDR3 extends over 14 amino acids. Trimming left V 6 bases short and J 0 bases short, with 11 bases between. CDR3 coding DNA: TGCGCCAGCAGGGAAGGACGGATGAACACTGAAGCTTTCTTT. This sequence encodes CASREGRMNTEAFF.

The V call is TRBV7-8, the J call TRBJ2-3, with 9 bases lining up with TRBD2. This CDR3 has 15 residues. Germline CDR1 SGHVS, CDR2 FQNEAQ. Germline trimming cut 5 bases from V and 1 base from J; bases unmatched to any gene: 4. The CDR3, as DNA: TGTGCCAGCAGCCGCCGGACTAGCGGCACAGATACGCAGTATTTT. It is translated as CASSRRTSGTDTQYF.

V usage is TRBV4-1 and J usage is TRBJ2-4, with D unclear. The germline V gene encodes CDR1 MGHRA and CDR2 YSYEKL. The CDR3 has 14 amino acids. Trimming stripped 1 base from V and 1 base from J, with 5 bases between. The CDR3 region is CASSQGWAKNIQYF. The CDR3 DNA follows: TGCGCCAGCAGCCAAGGATGGGCCAAAAACATTCAGTACTTC.

This chain links TRBV13 with TRBJ2-3, with D maybe TRBD1 (7 bases). Germline V gene sequence: CDR1 PRHDT, CDR2 FYEKMQ (reference sequence). V lost 5 bases and J 1 base, leaving 16 bases between the germline ends. The CDR3 is 16 residues long. The CDR3 DNA follows: TGTGCCAGCAGCAGCCAGGGGGGTTTGGGCACAGATACGCAGTATTTT. Translated, it gives CASSSQGGLGTDTQYF.

The chain recombines TRBV11-2 with TRBJ2-7; D gene ambiguous. The CDR3 sequence is 14 residues long. Germline V gene data show CDR1 as SGHAT and CDR2 as FQNNGV. The V and J ends lost 5 bases and 2 bases respectively, with 13 bases between them. This CDR3 is CASSPPGVPYEQYF. The CDR3 region has the DNA TGTGCCAGCAGCCCTCCGGGCGTACCCTACGAGCAGTACTTC.

The chain recombines TRBV10-1 with TRBJ2-3; TRBD1 or TRBD2 may be the D gene (5 bases each). CDR3 length equals 13 residues. The V gene lost 9 bases and the J gene lost 2 bases, with 12 bases spanning the gap. Germline CDR1 and CDR2: WNHNN and SYGVQD (reference sequence). The DNA for the CDR3 is TGCGCCAGGAGGGGCCTCTACACAGATACGCAGTATTTT. Translation: CARRGLYTDTQYF.

In this sample, this clone turned up once. The V gene is TRBV4-1, the J gene TRBJ2-7; TRBD1 matches 10 bases. The last part of the DNA fits TRBJ2-5 better; the J call may be wrong. The CDR3 totals 15 residues. Germline V gene lookup returns CDR1 MGHRA and CDR2 YSYEKL. Here the CDR3 DNA reads TGCGCCAGCAGGACTGTGGGACAGGGGAGAGAGACCCAGTACTTC. The encoded protein is CASRTVGQGRETQYF.

CDR3 amino acids: CASSEASSGGLEKLFF. The CDR3, as DNA: TGTGCCAGCAGTGAAGCATCATCGGGGGGACTAGAAAAACTGTTTTTT. The chain carries TRBV6-1 and TRBJ1-4, with D maybe TRBD1 (5 bases). The CDR3 loop spans 16 amino acids. Germline CDR1 reads MNHNS; CDR2 reads SASEGT. V lost 0 bases and J lost 8, with 16 bases in between.

V and J are TRBV13 and TRBJ2-7; 11 nucleotides line up with TRBD2. Per germline, CDR1 PRHDT and CDR2 FYEKMQ (reference sequence). The CDR3 runs 17 residues. The trim removed 5 bases at V and 5 bases at J, leaving 14 bases unmatched. The CDR3 reads CASSPSTTSGSHDEQYF. The CDR3 coding sequence is TGTGCCAGCAGCCCATCAACCACTAGCGGGAGTCACGACGAGCAGTACTTC.

This chain connects TRBV7-8 to TRBJ2-3, with D possibly TRBD2 on 5 matching bases. Trimming took 8 bases from V and 1 from J, leaving 13 bases between them. CDR3 size: 14 residues. CDR1 SGHVS and CDR2 FQNEAQ come from the germline V gene. CDR3 nucleotide sequence: TGTGCCAGCGGACTCAGATACGGCACAGATACGCAGTATTTT. Amino acids: CASGLRYGTDTQYF.

The CDR3 DNA reads TGTGCCAGCAGTGAAGGCGGTGTGTATACGCAGTATTTT. This encodes CASSEGGVYTQYF. This chain connects TRBV2 to TRBJ2-3; no firm D call. Trimming shortened V by 1 base and J by 7 bases, and 9 bases separated the two germline ends. This CDR3 is built from 13 residues. CDR1 SNHLY and CDR2 FYNNEI come from the germline V gene.

The chain couples TRBV4-1 to TRBJ1-1; D remains unclear. The V gene's germline CDR1 is MGHRA and CDR2 YSYEKL. V was shortened by 1 base and J by 1 base, with 4 bases between the two germline ends. This CDR3 region has 13 residues. The CDR3 DNA follows: TGCGCCAGCAGCCAAGTCGGGAACACTGAAGCTTTCTTT. Translating it yields CASSQVGNTEAFF.

V is TRBV27 and J is TRBJ2-7, with a tentative D call TRBD1 (6 bases). The V and J ends lost 6 bases and 6 bases respectively, with 18 bases between them. CDR1 and CDR2 from the germline V gene are MNHEY and SMNVEV (reference sequence). This CDR3 is 14 amino acids long. The chain's CDR3 is CASSSIFQGSEQYF. Here the CDR3 DNA reads TGTGCCAGCAGCTCAATTTTCCAGGGGTCCGAGCAGTACTTC.

This sequence joins TRBV9 and TRBJ2-3; 12 positions agree with TRBD2. CDR1 is SGDLS and CDR2 is YYNGEE in the germline V gene. The CDR3 consists of 16 residues. Trimming at V came to 3 bases and at J to 4 bases, leaving 6 bases not matched to a gene. The CDR3, as DNA: TGTGCCAGCAGCGCCTCTCTAGCGGGGGGGGCAGATACGCAGTATTTT. It translates to CASSASLAGGADTQYF.

The chain recombines TRBV5-6 with TRBJ2-7; D call uncertain. V dropped 2 bases and J dropped 2 bases, with 8 bases sitting between them. Looked up from germline, CDR1 is SGHDT and CDR2 is YYEEEE. CDR3 size: 13 residues. CDR3: CASSFGPAYEQYF. CDR3 DNA: TGTGCCAGCAGCTTCGGCCCTGCCTACGAGCAGTACTTC.

This clone showed up just once. The rearrangement links TRBV10-3 to TRBJ2-1; D might be TRBD2 (6 bases). The CDR3 spans 20 residues. Germline V CDR1 and CDR2: ENHRY, SYGVKD. Trimming took 0 bases from V and 8 from J, leaving 29 bases between them. The CDR3 region has the DNA TGTGCCATCAGTGAGTCGTTTAGCGGAAAGGTTGGTGGTAGTCAGTATGAGCAGTTCTTC. Its protein is CAISESFSGKVGGSQYEQFF.

The V gene is TRBV28, the J gene TRBJ1-2; TRBD1 might be the D (5 bases). This CDR3 is 14 amino acids long. Germline V CDR1 and CDR2: MDHEN, SYDVKM. The V end was cut by 6 bases, the J end by 4 bases, with 15 bases between. The DNA of the CDR3 is TGTGCCAGCAGCCCACACCAGGGCATCTATGGCTACACCTTC. This sequence encodes CASSPHQGIYGYTF.

This chain connects TRBV6-6 to TRBJ1-3; the match to TRBD1 covers 10 bases. The V segment lost 6 bases and the J segment 4 bases; nucleotides outside the gene matches: 6. The CDR3 length is 15 residues. Germline assignment: CDR1 MNHNY and CDR2 SVGAGI (reference sequence). The CDR3 coding sequence is TGTGCCAGCAGCCCCGACAGGGGGCCAGGAAACACCATATATTTT. Amino acid sequence: CASSPDRGPGNTIYF.

This clone was counted a single time. The chain has TRBV21-1 and TRBJ2-1; TRBD2 is taken as the D call from the table, unchecked against the DNA. TRBV21-1 is flagged as a pseudogene. The CDR3 consists of 16 residues. CDR3 DNA sequence: TGTGCCAGCAGCAAAAGGCGCGGGCCCCACTTGGATGAGCAGTTCTTC. This sequence encodes CASSKRRGPHLDEQFF.

In regard to this clone: Mismatch with germline at one junction end may stem from a read error. The J gene is TRBJ1-4, the V gene TRBV5-3; D unresolved. TRBV5-3 is reported as an ORF; its role is uncertain. The CDR3 has 15 residues. The CDR3 nucleotides read TGTGCCAGAAGCGCTATCCGGACCCTTAATGAGAAACTGTTTTTT. It encodes CARSAIRTLNEKLFF.

V and J are TRBV2 and TRBJ2-2, with unresolved D. This CDR3 region has 12 residues. CDR1 is SNHLY, CDR2 FYNNEI, per germline. V lost 5 bases and J lost 5, with 6 bases in between. The DNA of the CDR3 is TGTGCCAGCAGTTTGTGGACCGGGGAGCTGTTTTTT. Translating it yields CASSLWTGELFF.